This TCR beta chain originates from a study of neurological immune-mediated disorders. This clonotype was counted ten times or more. What it recognizes is unknown. The germline gives CDR1 MDHEN, CDR2 SYDVKM. The CDR3 extends over 13 amino acids. Trimming left V 5 bases short and J 4 bases short, with 12 bases between. The cDNA was synthesized by means of template-switch 5'RACE, which was carried out with 10-nucleotide random UMIs. Using its own MiXCR run on the 5' RACE reads, TCRdb lists one record per CDR3 protein. The sample records about 45,000 distinct CDR3 sequences, roughly 13% being singletons. Findings and limits, study-wide: The greatest TCR clonal expansion occurred in HTLV-1-associated myelopathy and the least in multiple sclerosis, which fell below healthy controls.

As for time point: longitudinal time-point 3. The sample taken for sequencing was PBMCs. The genes are TRBV28 and TRBJ2-7, with D tentatively TRBD1 (6 bases). The receptor comes from a man aged 30 to 39 in good health. The CDR3 spells CASSLTQGYEQYF. The DNA for the CDR3 is TGTGCCAGCAGTCTAACACAGGGTTACGAGCAGTACTTC.